This T cell receptor beta chain was documented in a study of vaccination effects on CD4 cells after COVID-19. About the research overall: Participants received two doses of either the BNT162b2 or mRNA-1273 vaccine.

Measured with immunoSEQ multiplex PCR; TCRdb has only the in-frame clones, and not every one. The sample shows approximately 30,000 clones, 73% of them seen only once. Study-wide results and limits: Only a single clone (1 of 255 vaccine-induced clones in healthy vaccinees) cross-reacted with common cold coronaviruses.

After expansion with viral peptide pools in the ViraFEST assay, antigen-specific CD4+ T cells were sequenced. Once cultured for 10 days, the cells underwent separation to obtain CD4+ T cells. Testing of the vaccine recipients showed negative nucleocapsid antibodies and no prior SARS-CoV-2 infection. After 1.5 million to 2 million PBMC were placed in each well, they were cultured with roughly 11 IU/ml IL-2 and 8 to 10 ug/ml peptides. The authors replaced half the medium with IL-2 medium on days 3 and 7. This clone occurred a few times. Its antigen is as yet unknown. The same CDR3 is also encoded by other DNA sequences in this sample. Trimming stripped 0 bases from V and 5 bases from J, with 11 bases between. This CDR3 has 14 amino acids. The V gene's germline CDR1 is SGHRS and CDR2 YFSETQ.

V and J are TRBV5-1 and TRBJ1-1; the D is unclear. The source was CD4+ T cells from PBMCs cultured with HCoV-OC43 spike peptides, collected before COVID-19 vaccination. As for subset: HCoV-OC43 spike overlapping peptide pool stimulation. This clonotype was sampled from a human donor who received a COVID-19 vaccine. CDR3 sequence: CASSLAAGGTEAFF. CDR3 sequence (DNA): TGCGCCAGCAGCTTGGCCGCGGGCGGGACTGAAGCTTTCTTT.